This passage covers 9 T cell receptor beta chains from one sample sequenced in a study of T-cell memory formation after mild COVID-19. TCRdb ran MiXCR on the 5' RACE reads and lists one entry per CDR3 protein. The sample consists of about 410,000 distinct CDR3 sequences, about 22% of them appearing once. The sequencing input was PBMCs or a T cell subset sorted from them (not recorded which). The receptors derive from an adult woman who had mild COVID-19 (a few samples of this study predate the infection). Cell type and time point are not known.

The rearrangement joins TRBV12-3 or TRBV12-4 to TRBJ1-3; tentative D call: TRBD1 (6 bases). Trimming left V 6 bases short and J 0 bases short, with 9 bases between. The CDR3 sequence is 14 residues long. The CDR3 DNA sequence: TGTGCCAGCAGGGGGACAAACTCTGGAAACACCATATATTTT. Its protein is CASRGTNSGNTIYF.

This clonotype has a handful of counts. The rearrangement joins TRBV2 to TRBJ1-5, with 11 bases lining up with TRBD1. V shed 6 bases, J shed 1 base, and the junction held 2 bases outside the gene matches. CDR3 length: 15 amino acids. Germline CDR1 and CDR2: SNHLY and FYNNEI. The chain's CDR3 is CASRGDRGSNQPQHF. CDR3 bases: TGTGCCAGCAGGGGGGACAGGGGGAGCAATCAGCCCCAGCATTTT.

This clonotype showed up many times. This chain uses TRBV29-1 with TRBJ1-2; D ambiguous. V gave up 2 bases and J gave up 8 bases, with 15 bases separating them. Germline lookup yields CDR1 SQVTM and CDR2 ANQGSEA. There are 13 residues in the CDR3. The CDR3 sequence is CSVEQPALGGYTF. DNA of the CDR3: TGCAGCGTTGAACAGCCAGCACTTGGGGGCTACACCTTC.

This clonotype was seen a handful of times. This sequence joins TRBV5-1 and TRBJ2-7; D is unclear. Trimming took off 4 bases at V and 5 bases at J, with 13 bases between the two ends. The V gene's germline CDR1 is SGHRS and CDR2 YFSETQ. This CDR3 spans 13 amino acids. The CDR3: CASSLRARDEQYF. The CDR3 bases are TGCGCCAGCAGCCTCCGGGCCCGGGACGAGCAGTACTTC.

In its sample, this clonotype was seen many times. V gene TRBV7-9 combines with J gene TRBJ1-2; D remains ambiguous. CDR1 and CDR2 from the germline V gene are SEHNR and FQNEAQ (reference sequence). Trimming cost V 1 base and J 4 bases, with 7 bases left between them. This CDR3 spans 13 amino acids. The chain's CDR3 is CASSLGGFYGYTF. CDR3 nucleotide sequence: TGTGCCAGCAGCTTAGGCGGCTTCTATGGCTACACCTTC.

This clonotype was counted a few times. The rearrangement links TRBV20-1 to TRBJ2-4, with 11 nucleotides matching TRBD2. Germline V gene lookup returns CDR1 DFQATT and CDR2 SNEGSKA (reference sequence). V lost 2 bases, J lost 1 base, and 7 bases stayed unmatched. CDR3 length: 17 amino acids. The CDR3 loop reads CSARHSGRAGAKNIQYF. The CDR3 DNA reads TGCAGTGCTAGACATAGCGGGAGGGCAGGGGCCAAAAACATTCAGTACTTC.

This clonotype was seen a handful of times. The V call is TRBV29-1, the J call TRBJ2-3, with 10 bases identical to TRBD2. The CDR3 runs 15 residues. With 5 bases clipped from V and 3 bases from J, the junction kept 8 bases outside the gene matches. Per germline, CDR1 SQVTM and CDR2 ANQGSEA. The CDR3 here is CSVIAAGGLTDTQYF. In DNA form, the CDR3 reads TGCAGCGTTATCGCAGCGGGAGGGCTGACAGATACGCAGTATTTT.

This clonotype was seen more than once but under ten times. The chain employs TRBV12-3 or TRBV12-4 and TRBJ1-2; 7 positions match TRBD1. The J segment lost 4 bases and the V segment lost 1 base, leaving 3 bases of the junction unmatched. The CDR3 extends over 14 amino acids. DNA for the CDR3: TGTGCCAGCAGTTTAGACAGGGGACTCTATGGCTACACCTTC. This codes for CASSLDRGLYGYTF.

This clonotype was recorded a few times. The chain combines TRBV30 with TRBJ2-3; D unclear. Germline CDR1 reads GTSNPN; CDR2 reads SVGIG (reference sequence). Between the trimmed V and J ends, which lost 4 bases and 9 bases, there was a span of 11 bases. CDR3 length equals 11 residues. As DNA, the CDR3 is TGTGCCTGGAACACGGGCCAAACGCAGTATTTT. This gives the protein CAWNTGQTQYF.